This T cell receptor (beta chain) is from a study of post-analysis software for immune sequencing data. The overall study: Relapsing-remitting, secondary progressive and progressive-relapsing forms made up the multiple sclerosis disease courses.

In its sample, this clonotype was seen a few times. Its antigen is undetermined. Study-wide results and caveats: Patients showed TRBV5-6, TRBV5-1 and TRBV20-1 among four to six TRBV segments more frequent than in controls. F-measure co-clustering was strong for batch-matched samples. Significantly lower normalized Chao1 diversity was found in patients with multiple sclerosis relative to controls.

Included in the TCR beta cDNA libraries were unique molecular identifiers. Starting from around 0.96 to 9.9 million T cells, the study yielded 450,000 to 500,000 cDNA molecules. Each CDR3 protein is one row after TCRdb ran MiXCR on the PCR reads. The table has roughly 570,000 distinct CDR3 sequences, less than 40% seen once; the top ten hold 6%. This CDR3 spans 13 amino acids. The V end was cut by 2 bases, the J end by 3 bases, with 7 bases between. CDR1 is KGHSH and CDR2 is LQKENI in the germline V gene. Sequenced: blood. The receptor comes from a girl younger than 18 with multiple sclerosis. This chain uses TRBV18 with TRBJ1-1; maybe TRBD1 (6 bases). The CDR3 DNA sequence: TGTGCCAGCTCACCAGCAGGGGACACTGAAGCTTTCTTT. Protein product: CASSPAGDTEAFF.